This T cell receptor (beta chain) comes out of a study of blood T cell repertoires in COVID-19. Study overall: The analysed material was cDNA or gDNA that came from T cells, B-cell-depleted T cells, or PBMCs.

This clone was recorded once. Cohorts were based on clinical histories the participants reported. What the recovered Cohort 3 donors had was two negative PCRs, clearance, or symptom resolution. Losses at the gene ends were 0 bases for V and 5 bases for J; bases not matched to a gene: 4. The CDR3 extends over 16 amino acids. CDR1 is LGHDT and CDR2 is YNNKEL in the germline V gene (reference sequence). Methods used by the authors: Cell counts per sample came from amplifying reference gene primers. The method was immunoSEQ multiplex PCR; TCRdb's version includes in-frame clones alone and lacks a portion of them. Clone size and V and J calls were adopted from that table, with D and trimming inferred from the DNA. The table includes about 410,000 clones, around 90% detected once.

The specimen sequenced was PBMCs or T cells enriched from blood (not recorded which). This chain joins TRBV3-1 (or the pseudogene TRBV3-2) and TRBJ2-2, with TRBD1 identical over 9 bases. This TCR came from a man younger than 35 who had recovered from COVID-19. The CDR3 nucleotides are TGTGCCAGCAGCCAAGAGGACAGGGGAGGAACCGGGGAGCTGTTTTTT. It yields the protein CASSQEDRGGTGELFF.